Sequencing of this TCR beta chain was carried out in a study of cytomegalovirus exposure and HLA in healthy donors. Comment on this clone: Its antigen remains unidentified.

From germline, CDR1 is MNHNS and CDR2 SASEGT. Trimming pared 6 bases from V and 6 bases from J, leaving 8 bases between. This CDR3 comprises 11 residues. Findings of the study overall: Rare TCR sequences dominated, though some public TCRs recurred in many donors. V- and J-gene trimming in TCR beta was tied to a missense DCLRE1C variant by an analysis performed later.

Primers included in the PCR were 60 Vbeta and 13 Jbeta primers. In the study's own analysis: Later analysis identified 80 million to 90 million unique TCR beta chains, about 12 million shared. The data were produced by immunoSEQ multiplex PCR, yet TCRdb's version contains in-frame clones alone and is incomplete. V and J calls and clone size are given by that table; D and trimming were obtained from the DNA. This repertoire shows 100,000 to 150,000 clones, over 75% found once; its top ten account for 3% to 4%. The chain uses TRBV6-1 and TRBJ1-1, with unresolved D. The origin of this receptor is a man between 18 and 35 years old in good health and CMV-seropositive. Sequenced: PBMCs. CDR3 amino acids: CASSRRAEAFF. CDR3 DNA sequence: TGTGCCAGCAGCAGGAGGGCTGAAGCTTTCTTT.